A selection of T cell receptor beta chains follows, all from one sample in a study of blood T cell repertoires in COVID-19. Produced via immunoSEQ multiplex PCR; TCRdb's table is partial and in-frame only. In the table there are roughly 340,000 clones, around 90% of which are singletons. The sample consisted of peripheral blood. The receptors were gathered from a woman aged 25 to 39 with COVID-19, enrolled during active disease. Both conserved end residues are part of each CDR3. A D gene is named only where the DNA matches it firmly. Some rows have no size entry. The others give once, few or many, or a class for an expanded clone.

clone size	D gene	V gene	J gene	CDR3 DNA	CDR3 protein
-	-	TRBV7-8	TRBJ1-1	TGTGCCAGCAGCTTAGTAGGGAGAGGCAGGGGCAACACTGAAGCTTTCTTT	CASSLVGRGRGNTEAFF
-	TRBD2	TRBV7-9	TRBJ2-3	TGTGCCAGCAGAAAGCGGGAGAGGACAGATACGCAGTATTTT	CASRKRERTDTQYF
once	TRBD2	TRBV2	TRBJ2-7	TGTGCCAGCAGAGATGGAATAGCGGGATACGAGCAGTACTTC	CASRDGIAGYEQYF
once	TRBD2	TRBV29-1	TRBJ2-2	TGCACAGGGGTAGCGGGAGGGGCCGGGGAGCTGTTTTTT	CTGVAGGAGELFF
-	-	TRBV4-1	TRBJ2-1	TGCGCCAGCAGCCAAGACGTATCTGGACGGGGGAATTACAATGAGCAGTTCTTC	CASSQDVSGRGNYNEQFF
-	-	TRBV27	TRBJ2-7	TGTGCCAGCCGGAAGGACTCCCCCACCTACGAGCAGTACTTC	CASRKDSPTYEQYF
-	-	TRBV6-2/TRBV6-3	TRBJ2-5	TGTGCCAGCAGTGGACAGTCTGGAGAGACCCAGTACTTC	CASSGQSGETQYF
-	-	TRBV27	TRBJ1-3	TGTGCCAGCAGTCCACGACTGAACTCTGGAAACACCATATATTTT	CASSPRLNSGNTIYF
-	-	TRBV27	TRBJ2-7	TGTGCCAGCAGTCCCAGGAGGCGTGGGGGCGGGTACGAGCAGTACTTC	CASSPRRRGGGYEQYF
-	-	TRBV14	TRBJ2-5	TGTGCCAGCAGCGGGGGGAGCCGCCAAGAGACCCAGTACTTC	CASSGGSRQETQYF
-	TRBD1	TRBV29-1	TRBJ2-3	TGCAGCGTTGGAGGGACAGGGAGCACAGATACGCAGTATTTT	CSVGGTGSTDTQYF
-	-	TRBV5-1	TRBJ1-2	TGCGCCAGCAGCTTGGTTCCAGGGTGGGACTATGGCTACACCTTC	CASSLVPGWDYGYTF
-	-	TRBV2	TRBJ1-2	TGTGCCAGCAGTGAGGGCAGGGCCATCTATGGCTACACCTTC	CASSEGRAIYGYTF
-	-	TRBV10-3	TRBJ2-1	TGTGCCATCAGTGAACCGACTAGTCAAAATGAGCAGTTCTTC	CAISEPTSQNEQFF
-	TRBD1	TRBV7-9	TRBJ2-3	TGTGCCAGCAGCTTAGGGGCGACAGGGGGCTCTGCAGATACGCAGTATTTT	CASSLGATGGSADTQYF
few	-	TRBV6-5	TRBJ1-2	TGTGCCAGCAGTTACTCGGGCAGCCCCAACTATGGCTACACCTTC	CASSYSGSPNYGYTF
-	TRBD1	TRBV5-1	TRBJ1-6	TGCGCCAGCAGCATCGAGACAGGGACTTCACCCCTCCACTTT	CASSIETGTSPLHF
-	TRBD2	TRBV14	TRBJ2-3	TGTGCCAGCAGCCCGTCAGGGACTAGGGCGTTGGCAGATACGCAGTATTTT	CASSPSGTRALADTQYF
-	TRBD1	TRBV5-1	TRBJ1-1	TGCGCCAGCAGCTTGGCCGGGCAGGGGGCATTAAACACTGAAGCTTTCTTT	CASSLAGQGALNTEAFF
-	TRBD2	TRBV15	TRBJ2-7	TGTGCCACCAGCAGAGATCGGGGGGCCTACGAGCAGTACTTC	CATSRDRGAYEQYF
-	-	TRBV5-4	TRBJ2-5	TGTGCCAGCAGCTTAGGCGCATCACAGGAGTACCAAGAGACCCAGTACTTC	CASSLGASQEYQETQYF
-	TRBD1	TRBV7-9	TRBJ1-4	TGTGCCAGCAGCTTAATCGGGACAGGGAGTGAAAAACTGTTTTTT	CASSLIGTGSEKLFF
-	-	TRBV5-6	TRBJ2-2	TGTGCCAGCAGCTTGGCCGACAGACCGAACACCGGGGAGCTGTTTTTT	CASSLADRPNTGELFF
few	TRBD1	TRBV15	TRBJ2-1	TGTGCCACCAGCAGAGATACAGGGGGAGATTACAATGAGCAGTTCTTC	CATSRDTGGDYNEQFF
-	TRBD1	TRBV10-2	TRBJ2-1	TGCGCCAGCACCCGGGACAGTAGGCAGTTCTTC	CASTRDSRQFF
few	-	TRBV7-9	TRBJ1-4	TGTGCCAGCAGCTTCTTCGTAGAAAAACTGTTTTTT	CASSFFVEKLFF
-	TRBD2	TRBV3-1/TRBV3-2	TRBJ2-1	TGTGCCAGCAGCCATCCTTCACTAGCGAACCCGTTCTTC	CASSHPSLANPFF
-	-	TRBV18	TRBJ2-7	TGTGCCAGCTCACCTGACGGGGGTCTGACCCAAGAGCAGTACTTC	CASSPDGGLTQEQYF
-	TRBD1	TRBV6-2/TRBV6-3	TRBJ1-6	TGTGCCAGCAGTTACTTGGGACAGGGCGATTCACCCCTCCACTTT	CASSYLGQGDSPLHF
-	-	TRBV15	TRBJ1-2	TGTGCCACCAGCAGAGATTCCCTCGTAGACTATGGCTACACCTTC	CATSRDSLVDYGYTF
-	TRBD1	TRBV10-3	TRBJ1-2	TGTGCCATCAGTAAATCTACAGGGGGCAACTATGGCTACACCTTC	CAISKSTGGNYGYTF
-	TRBD1	TRBV5-8	TRBJ1-2	TGTGCCAGCAGCCGCCGGGGACAGGGAGGTTCCCACACCTTC	CASSRRGQGGSHTF
-	-	TRBV2	TRBJ2-2	TGTGCCAGCAGGGACAGCCTCTCGAGTGGGGAGCTGTTTTTT	CASRDSLSSGELFF
-	TRBD1	TRBV28	TRBJ1-5	TGTGCCAGCAGCACGGACAGGGCAAATCAGCCCCAGCATTTT	CASSTDRANQPQHF
-	TRBD1	TRBV27	TRBJ1-1	TGTGCCAGCAGCGCCCTAGGGGGCATGAACACTGAAGCTTTCTTT	CASSALGGMNTEAFF
-	-	TRBV24-1	TRBJ1-1	TGTGCCACCAGTGAGGGGCAGGGAACTGAAGCTTTCTTT	CATSEGQGTEAFF
-	TRBD2	TRBV3-1/TRBV3-2	TRBJ2-3	TGTGCCAGCAGCGCCCGGACTAGCGGGACAGATACGCAGTATTTT	CASSARTSGTDTQYF
-	-	TRBV3-1/TRBV3-2	TRBJ2-4	TGTGCCAGCAGCCAAGGGGGTTACCTTGGGGCTGGGGTAAAATACTTC	CASSQGGYLGAGVKYF
-	-	TRBV10-2	TRBJ2-5	TGCGCCAGCAGTGAGTCGAACAGGGACCAGTACTTC	CASSESNRDQYF
-	-	TRBV7-2	TRBJ1-5	TGTGCCAGCAGCTTATGGCAGGGGAGTCAGCCCCAGCATTTT	CASSLWQGSQPQHF
-	-	TRBV6-2/TRBV6-3	TRBJ1-2	TGTGCCAGCAGTTACTCGCCAGGATTTGGTGGCTACACCTTC	CASSYSPGFGGYTF
-	TRBD1	TRBV5-1	TRBJ2-1	TGCGCCAGCAGCCGGGACAGGGTCGATGAGCAGTTCTTC	CASSRDRVDEQFF
-	TRBD2	TRBV15	TRBJ2-2	TGTGCCACCAGCAGAGACCCGGACACTAGCGGCAACACCGGGGAGCTGTTTTTT	CATSRDPDTSGNTGELFF
-	TRBD1	TRBV7-9	TRBJ2-3	TGTGCCAGCAGATCAATCAGGGGGAGCACAGATACGCAGTATTTT	CASRSIRGSTDTQYF
-	TRBD1	TRBV15	TRBJ2-3	TGTGCCACCAGCTGGGACAGGGGGCCAGATACGCAGTATTTT	CATSWDRGPDTQYF
-	TRBD2	TRBV6-5	TRBJ2-1	TGTGCCAGCGGTCGCGGGGGGCGGTACAATGAGCAGTTCTTC	CASGRGGRYNEQFF
-	-	TRBV2	TRBJ1-2	TGTGCCAGCAGTGAAGGAGGAGGCTACACCTTC	CASSEGGGYTF
-	-	TRBV27	TRBJ2-6	TGTGCCAGCAGTTACAGGGACCCTGGGGCCAACGTCCTGACTTTC	CASSYRDPGANVLTF
-	TRBD2	TRBV5-4	TRBJ2-1	TGTGCCAGCAGCTTATTCGGGCTAGCGGAAAATGAGCAGTTCTTC	CASSLFGLAENEQFF
-	-	TRBV28	TRBJ1-5	TGTGCCAGCATGGGGGGGGGAGGTTCAGGTCAGCCCCAGCATTTT	CASMGGGGSGQPQHF
-	TRBD2	TRBV4-3	TRBJ2-6	TGCGCCAGCAGCCAAGGCGGGGGGGGCTCTGGGGCCAACGTCCTGACTTTC	CASSQGGGGSGANVLTF
-	-	TRBV4-3	TRBJ1-1	TGCGCCAGCAGCCCCGGGATGAGGAACACTGAAGCTTTCTTT	CASSPGMRNTEAFF
-	-	TRBV28	TRBJ1-2	TGTGCCAGCACTTCCACCGGGGGAGGCTACACCTTC	CASTSTGGGYTF
-	-	TRBV12-3/TRBV12-4	TRBJ2-5	TGTGCCAGCACCTCCTTTGACCAAGAGACCCAGTACTTC	CASTSFDQETQYF
-	-	TRBV4-1	TRBJ2-7	TGCGCCAGCAGCCCGACTGGTCCCTCCTACGAGCAGTACTTC	CASSPTGPSYEQYF